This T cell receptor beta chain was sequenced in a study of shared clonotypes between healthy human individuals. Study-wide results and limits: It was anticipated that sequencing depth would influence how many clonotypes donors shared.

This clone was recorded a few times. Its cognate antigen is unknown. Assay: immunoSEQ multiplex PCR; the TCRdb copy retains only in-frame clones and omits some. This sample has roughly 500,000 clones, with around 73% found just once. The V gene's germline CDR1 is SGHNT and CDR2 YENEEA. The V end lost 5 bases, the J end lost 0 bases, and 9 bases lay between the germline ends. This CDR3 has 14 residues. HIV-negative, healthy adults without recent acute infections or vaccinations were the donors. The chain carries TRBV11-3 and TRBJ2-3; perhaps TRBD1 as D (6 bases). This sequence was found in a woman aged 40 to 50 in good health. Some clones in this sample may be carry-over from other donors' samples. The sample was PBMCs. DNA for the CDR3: TGTGCCAGCAGCCAGGGGTTAAGCACAGATACGCAGTATTTT. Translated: CASSQGLSTDTQYF.